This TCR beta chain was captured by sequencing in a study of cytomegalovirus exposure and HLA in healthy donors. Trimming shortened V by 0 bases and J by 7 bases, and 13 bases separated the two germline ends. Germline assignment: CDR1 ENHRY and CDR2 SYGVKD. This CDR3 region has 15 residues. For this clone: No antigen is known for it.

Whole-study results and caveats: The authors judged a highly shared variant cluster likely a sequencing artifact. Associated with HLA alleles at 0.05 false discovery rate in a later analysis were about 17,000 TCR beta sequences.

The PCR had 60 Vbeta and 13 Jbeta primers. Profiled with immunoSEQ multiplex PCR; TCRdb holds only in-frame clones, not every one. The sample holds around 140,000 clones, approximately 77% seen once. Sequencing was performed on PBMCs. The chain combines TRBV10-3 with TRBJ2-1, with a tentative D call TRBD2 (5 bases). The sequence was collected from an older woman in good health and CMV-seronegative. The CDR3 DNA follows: TGTGCCATCAGTGAGTCCGGCCTAGCTAGGAATGAGCAGTTCTTC. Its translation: CAISESGLARNEQFF.